Each of the 27 T cell receptor beta chains below was sequenced from the same sample in a study of metastatic and nonmetastatic thyroid tumors. TCRdb re-analyzed the PCR reads using MiXCR. The sample holds about 27,000 clones; approximately 15% are singletons and the top ten take about 6.5%. Each patient came to thyroid surgery without any prior treatment (of any kind). The sample taken for sequencing was blood. The receptors were gathered from a male donor with papillary thyroid cancer or a benign thyroid nodule (not recorded which). Some clones in this sample may be carry-over from other donors' samples.

The gene calls are TRBV20-1 and TRBJ1-2; 7 bases fit TRBD1. CDR3 length: 13 residues. The junction had 8 bases not matched to a gene; V was cut back by 6 bases and J by 4 bases. Germline V gives CDR1 DFQATT, CDR2 SNEGSKA (reference sequence). CDR3 in DNA: TGCAGTGCCAGGGGGGGCGGCGCCTATGGCTACACCTTC. It translates to CSARGGGAYGYTF.

The table lists this clone with a count of one. This chain uses TRBV28 with TRBJ1-5, with D possibly being TRBD1 (6 bases). The V end was cut by 6 bases, the J end by 2 bases, with 23 bases between. Germline V gives CDR1 MDHEN, CDR2 SYDVKM. CDR3 length: 18 amino acids. The CDR3 bases are TGTGCCAGCAGAACTATGGGACAAAGGGATGGTGGCAATCAGCCCCAGCATTTT. Its translation: CASRTMGQRDGGNQPQHF.

The table lists this clone with many counts. V gene TRBV27 combines with J gene TRBJ2-7, with D possibly TRBD1 on 5 matching bases. Germline V gene sequence: CDR1 MNHEY, CDR2 SMNVEV (reference sequence). CDR3 length: 13 residues. The V gene lost 8 bases and the J gene lost 2 bases, with 13 bases spanning the gap. The CDR3 DNA follows: TGTGCCAGCGGTCTCCCCAGGGCCTACGAGCAGTACTTC. Its translation: CASGLPRAYEQYF.

CDR3: CSARDDGSSSTDTQYF. Written as DNA, the CDR3 is TGCAGTGCTAGAGATGACGGGAGTTCAAGCACAGATACGCAGTATTTT. This chain links TRBV20-1 with TRBJ2-3, with a weak D call TRBD2 (6 bases). Trimming took off 0 bases at V and 0 bases at J, with 13 bases between the two ends. The CDR3 covers 16 residues. CDR1 is DFQATT, CDR2 SNEGSKA, per germline (reference sequence).

By sample fraction, this clone is medium-sized (0.01 to 0.1%). J is TRBJ2-7 and V is TRBV2; 9 bases fit TRBD1. This CDR3 region has 14 residues. Germline CDR1 SNHLY, CDR2 FYNNEI. The ends lost 4 bases at V and 5 bases at J; junction bases unmatched: 6. CDR3 in DNA: TGTGCCAGCAGTGGTGGGACAGGGATCGACGAGCAGTACTTC. Translating gives CASSGGTGIDEQYF.

Worth noting for this clone: The junction and the germline gene differ at one end; a read error may be behind it. The CDR3 nucleotides are TGTGCCAGCAGCTTAGCTGTAGGGACAGGGGGCAATGATCAGTTCTTC. Its translation is CASSLAVGTGGNDQFF. V gene TRBV7-6 combines with J gene TRBJ2-1, with 12 bases identical to TRBD1. This CDR3 contains 16 residues. Germline values: CDR1 SGHVS, CDR2 FNYEAQ.

Relative to its sample, this clone is large. This chain uses TRBV6-1 with TRBJ2-7, with 9 nucleotides matching TRBD1. The V gene end was trimmed by 7 bases and the J gene end by 5 bases; junction bases not matched to a gene: 12. Germline CDR1 reads MNHNS; CDR2 reads SASEGT. The CDR3 is made up of 15 amino acids. The CDR3 loop is CASTIRTGDGNEQYF. The CDR3 DNA is TGTGCCAGCACTATACGGACAGGGGACGGTAACGAGCAGTACTTC.

This clone has just a few counts. One junction end does not reproduce the germline sequence, and a read error may be involved. J is TRBJ2-7 and V is TRBV28; D is unresolved. Germline V CDR1 and CDR2: MDHEN, SYDVKM. The CDR3 runs to 13 residues. The CDR3 DNA sequence: TGTGCCATCAGTCCCCAGGAGCTCGACGAGCATTACTTC. Its translation: CAISPQELDEHYF.

J is TRBJ2-1 and V is TRBV7-9; 9 bases agree with TRBD2. This CDR3 has 15 amino acids. The V gene's germline CDR1 is SEHNR and CDR2 FQNEAQ (reference sequence). V dropped 2 bases and J dropped 5; count of bases not matched to a gene: 4. CDR3 DNA: TGTGCCAGCAGCTTAAGGCCTAGCGGGGACAATGAGCAGTTCTTC. Protein product: CASSLRPSGDNEQFF.

This clone rates as medium-sized. The CDR3 nucleotides are TGTGCCAGCAGTTCACATAGCAATCAGCCCCAGCATTTT. It yields the protein CASSSHSNQPQHF. J is TRBJ1-5 and V is TRBV27; D remains ambiguous. The CDR3 runs to 13 residues. Trimming took 4 bases from V and 0 from J, leaving 4 bases between them. Germline V gene sequence: CDR1 MNHEY, CDR2 SMNVEV (reference sequence).

This clone was seen at least ten times. The chain joins TRBV7-9 to TRBJ1-5; D unresolved. The V and J ends lost 1 base and 11 bases respectively, with 6 bases between them. The germline gives CDR1 SEHNR, CDR2 FQNEAQ (reference sequence). The CDR3 consists of 11 residues. CDR3 in DNA: TGTGCCAGCAGCTTAGATGGGGCCCAGCATTTT. Its protein product is CASSLDGAQHF.

The sample holds many counts of this clone. A much larger clone lies a single base off, so this may be a read error. The CDR3 carries no conserved terminal phenylalanine or tryptophan, so it likely arises from a read error. The chain carries TRBV19 and TRBJ1-5; 8 nucleotides line up with TRBD1. CDR1 LNHDA and CDR2 SQIVND come from the germline V gene (reference sequence). V shed 10 bases and J 2 bases; nucleotides not matched to a gene: 13. CDR3 length: 16 residues. The CDR3 DNA reads TGTGCCACCACCCAACAGGGGGGGGCTCGCAATCAGCCCCAGCATCTT. Protein product: CATTQQGGARNQPQHL.

This clone was detected many times. The J gene is TRBJ1-1, the V gene TRBV29-1, with D unclear. Germline V gene sequence: CDR1 SQVTM, CDR2 ANQGSEA. The CDR3 runs to 13 residues. Trimming shortened V by 5 bases and J by 0 bases, and 10 bases separated the two germline ends. The DNA of the CDR3 is TGCAGCGTTACAGTGAATATGAACACTGAAGCTTTCTTT. The encoded protein is CSVTVNMNTEAFF.

This clone occurred once. This chain connects TRBV3-1 to TRBJ2-1; D is uncertain. Trimming shortened V by 4 bases and J by 13 bases, and 17 bases separated the two germline ends. Germline V gene lookup returns CDR1 LGHDT and CDR2 YNNKEL (reference sequence). The CDR3 sequence is 13 residues long. The CDR3 here is CASSRTDRDPQFF. In nucleotides, the CDR3 is TGTGCCAGCAGCCGAACAGACCGCGACCCCCAGTTCTTC.

This chain joins TRBV9 and TRBJ2-7; 9 bases agree with TRBD2. This CDR3 is built from 15 residues. Trimming took 3 bases from V and 5 from J; bases not matched to a gene: 9. The germline V gene encodes CDR1 SGDLS and CDR2 YYNGEE. The CDR3 protein is CASSGKSGRSDEQYF. The CDR3 DNA sequence: TGTGCCAGCAGCGGAAAGAGCGGGAGGTCTGACGAGCAGTACTTC.

This clone was picked up many times. This may be a read error, as it is one base from a much larger clone. The same CDR3 also results from other DNA sequences found in this sample. The V and J genes are TRBV5-1 and TRBJ1-1; D gene uncertain. In germline, CDR1 is SGHRS, CDR2 YFSETQ. The CDR3 is 14 residues long. Written as DNA, the CDR3 is TGCGCCAGCAGCGCTCTACAGACGAACACTGAGGCTTTCTTT. It encodes CASSALQTNTEAFF. Combining the CDR3 with reference TRBV5-1 and TRBJ1-1 gives the whole variable domain KAGVTQTPRYLIKTRGQQVTLSCSPISGHRSVSWYQQTPGQGLQFLFEYFSETQRNKGNFPGRFSGRQFSNSRSEMNVSTLELGDSALYLCASSALQTNTEAFFGQGTRLTVV.

This rearrangement joins TRBV11-2 to TRBJ1-6, with no clear D. The V gene's germline CDR1 is SGHAT and CDR2 FQNNGV. The V gene lost 5 bases and the J gene lost 4 bases, with 9 bases spanning the gap. The CDR3 extends over 14 amino acids. CDR3 protein: CASSERIYNSPLHF. In DNA, the CDR3 is TGTGCCAGCAGCGAACGGATTTATAATTCACCCCTCCACTTT.

This clone has ten or more counts. This chain joins TRBV7-9 and TRBJ2-7, with TRBD2 matching over 10 bases. Looked up from germline, CDR1 is SEHNR and CDR2 is FQNEAQ (reference sequence). This CDR3 has 15 amino acids. V lost 5 bases to trimming and J lost 7 bases; unmatched junction nucleotides: 11. The DNA for the CDR3 is TGTGCCAGCAGCCCACGCAGCGGGAGGGCCTTGGAGCAGTACTTC. Its protein product is CASSPRSGRALEQYF.

In the case of this clone: Sequence at one end of the junction differs from germline and may be a read error. The chain carries TRBV11-2 and TRBJ2-7; perhaps TRBD1 as D (6 bases). CDR1 and CDR2 (germline): SGHAT, FQNNGV. The CDR3 is 14 amino acids. DNA for the CDR3: TGTGCCAGCATCTTAGGACAGAGTGCCTACGAGCAGTACTTC. Amino acids: CASILGQSAYEQYF.

This clone ranks as medium-sized. This rearrangement joins TRBV6-1 to TRBJ2-7, with D perhaps TRBD2 (7 bases). CDR3 size: 16 residues. Between the trimmed V and J ends, which lost 7 bases and 0 bases, there was a span of 19 bases. Germline V gives CDR1 MNHNS, CDR2 SASEGT. Here the CDR3 DNA reads TGTGCCAGCACCAAGCAGGGGAGGGCGGGCTCCTACGAGCAGTACTTC. Translation gives CASTKQGRAGSYEQYF.

This clone has at least ten counts. The V call is TRBV18, the J call TRBJ1-5, with 8 bases lining up with TRBD1. J gave up 2 bases and V 2 bases, and 5 bases lay outside the gene matches. CDR1 KGHSH and CDR2 LQKENI come from the germline V gene. CDR3 length equals 16 residues. CDR3 bases: TGTGCCAGCTCACCAAAACAGGGGGGACGCAATCAGCCCCAGCATTTT. Protein sequence: CASSPKQGGRNQPQHF.

This clone was counted a few times. V is TRBV6-1 and J is TRBJ2-7, with 12 nucleotides matching TRBD2. The CDR3 runs 16 residues. Germline CDR1 is MNHNS and CDR2 is SASEGT. J was trimmed by 4 bases and V by 4 bases; bases with no gene match: 8. This CDR3 reads CASSVRLAGVSYEQYF. CDR3 sequence (DNA): TGTGCCAGCAGTGTCAGACTAGCGGGAGTATCGTACGAGCAGTACTTC.

V gene TRBV4-3 combines with J gene TRBJ2-5; TRBD2 matches at 12 bases. The J segment lost 4 bases and the V segment lost 0 bases, leaving 6 bases of the junction unmatched. Germline CDR1 is LGHNA and CDR2 is YSLEER. The CDR3 consists of 17 residues. CDR3 sequence reads: CASSQDGRGLAGETQYF. For the CDR3, the DNA is TGCGCCAGCAGCCAAGACGGTCGGGGACTAGCGGGAGAGACCCAGTACTTC.

In its sample, this clone was seen many times. The chain links TRBV6-2 or TRBV6-3 to TRBJ2-1, with a possible D match to TRBD2 (5 bases). Germline V gives CDR1 MNHEY, CDR2 SVGEGT. V was trimmed by 6 bases and J by 1 base, leaving 13 bases between them. There are 15 residues in the CDR3. The CDR3 loop reads CASRSWRASYNEQFF. CDR3 nucleotide sequence: TGTGCCAGCAGGTCATGGCGGGCATCCTACAATGAGCAGTTCTTC.

The chain combines TRBV7-2 with TRBJ2-7, with a weak D call TRBD2 (5 bases). The germline V and J ends were trimmed by 4 bases and 3 bases, with 13 bases remaining between them. The CDR3 is made up of 14 amino acids. The germline V gene has CDR1 SGHTA and CDR2 FQGNSA. The CDR3 DNA is TGTGCCAGCAGCTCCCGGACTGGATTCTACGAGCAGTACTTC. Translated, it gives CASSSRTGFYEQYF.

This clone was recorded at least ten times. This chain joins TRBV12-3 or TRBV12-4 and TRBJ1-1, with D unresolved. This CDR3 spans 14 amino acids. Deletions cut 5 bases from V and 4 bases from J, with 14 bases between. The CDR3 protein is CASSPRGWSTEAFF. The CDR3 coding sequence is TGTGCCAGCAGTCCTCGGGGTTGGAGCACTGAAGCTTTCTTT.

The chain recombines TRBV5-1 with TRBJ1-4; D remains unclear. The germline gives CDR1 SGHRS, CDR2 YFSETQ. CDR3 size: 15 residues. V lost 0 bases and J 8 bases, leaving 14 bases between the germline ends. CDR3 in amino acids: CASSLGQTLREKLFF. The CDR3 nucleotides are TGCGCCAGCAGCTTGGGACAAACCCTGCGAGAAAAACTGTTTTTT.